This TCR beta chain came from a study of T cell changes during pregnancy in multiple sclerosis. CDR3 length equals 13 residues. J was trimmed by 2 bases and V by 5 bases; bases with no gene match: 2. Germline loops: CDR1 SNHLY, CDR2 FYNNEI. The table came from immunoSEQ multiplex PCR; TCRdb's copy has only in-frame clones and leaves some out. This table holds about 61,000 clones, under 95% found once. The J gene is TRBJ2-5, the V gene TRBV2; 7 bases are a match to TRBD2. The clonotype originates from a female donor in good health, enrolled as a control in a pregnancy study. Source: peripheral blood, taken in the first trimester of pregnancy. The CDR3 spells CASSRTSQETQYF. CDR3 nucleotide sequence: TGTGCCAGCAGTCGGACTAGTCAAGAGACCCAGTACTTC. The full variable domain, with the rest looked up from reference TRBV2 and TRBJ2-5, is EPEVTQTPSHQVTQMGQEVILRCVPISNHLYFYWYRQILGQKVEFLVSFYNNEISEKSEIFDDQFSVERPDGSNFTLKIRSTKLEDSAMYFCASSRTSQETQYFGPGTRLLVL.